One and the same sample provided the 16 T cell receptor beta chains below, sequenced in a study of blood T cell repertoires in COVID-19. The protocol was immunoSEQ multiplex PCR, while the TCRdb copy is restricted to in-frame clones and leaves out a portion. The repertoire holds hundreds of thousands of clones, with about 89% as singletons. The sample comprised PBMCs or T cells enriched from blood (not recorded which). Receptors originate from a woman aged 30 to 39 who had recovered from COVID-19.

The rearrangement uses TRBV28 and TRBJ2-7; D possibly corresponds to TRBD2 (6 bases). V lost 5 bases, J lost 3 bases, and 14 bases lay in between. CDR1 is MDHEN, CDR2 SYDVKM, per germline. The length of the CDR3 is 14 residues. The CDR3 loop reads CASSTYSGRYEQYF. Here the CDR3 DNA reads TGTGCCAGCAGTACGTATAGCGGCCGCTACGAGCAGTACTTC.

The rearrangement uses TRBV25-1 and TRBJ2-1; 8 nucleotides line up with TRBD1. Per germline, CDR1 MGHDK and CDR2 SYGVNS. This CDR3 is built from 13 residues. Trimming at V came to 6 bases and at J to 7 bases, leaving 5 bases not matched to a gene. The DNA of the CDR3 is TGTGCCAGCAGCAAACAGGGGGTAAATGAGCAGTTCTTC. Protein sequence: CASSKQGVNEQFF.

The sample holds one count of this clone. V usage is TRBV7-2 and J usage is TRBJ2-7; possible D gene TRBD2, 6 bases. Germline V gives CDR1 SGHTA, CDR2 FQGNSA. The V end was cut by 2 bases, the J end by 3 bases, with 8 bases between. This CDR3 is built from 13 residues. This CDR3 is CASSLRGSYEQYF. CDR3 nucleotide sequence: TGTGCCAGCAGCTTACGGGGGAGCTACGAGCAGTACTTC.

This chain joins TRBV4-1 and TRBJ2-7; 7 bases line up with TRBD1. Losses at the gene ends were 1 base for V and 3 bases for J; bases not matched to a gene: 9. Germline CDR1 is MGHRA and CDR2 is YSYEKL. The CDR3 is 16 residues long. CDR3 sequence: CASSQGPGQRFYEQYF. The DNA for the CDR3 is TGCGCCAGCAGCCAAGGCCCGGGACAGCGTTTCTACGAGCAGTACTTC.

The rearrangement links TRBV4-1 to TRBJ2-5; TRBD1 matches 7 bases. Germline CDR1 MGHRA, CDR2 YSYEKL. This CDR3 is built from 16 residues. V trimming: 0 bases; J trimming: 2 bases; junction bases outside the gene matches: 6. CDR3 sequence reads: CASSQDWGTAQETQYF. The CDR3 coding sequence is TGCGCCAGCAGCCAAGATTGGGGGACAGCACAAGAGACCCAGTACTTC.

The rearrangement links TRBV29-1 to TRBJ2-7; 11 bases are shared with TRBD1. Looked up from germline, CDR1 is SQVTM and CDR2 is ANQGSEA. CDR3 size: 16 residues. V gave up 5 bases and J gave up 0 bases; unmatched junction bases: 9. The CDR3 region has the DNA TGCAGCGTTTCTGGACAGGGGGCGCGGAGCTCCTACGAGCAGTACTTC. Translated: CSVSGQGARSSYEQYF.

This rearrangement joins TRBV14 to TRBJ2-7, with D perhaps TRBD2 (6 bases). V gave up 4 bases and J gave up 2 bases, with 18 bases separating them. CDR1 is SGHDN, CDR2 FVKESK, per germline. The CDR3 covers 16 residues. The CDR3 DNA follows: TGTGCCAGCAGCCCCGGGTTGGGACTTGGAACCTACGAGCAGTACTTC. Translation: CASSPGLGLGTYEQYF.

This clone was counted a single time. The chain uses TRBV19 and TRBJ2-1; 12 nucleotides agree with TRBD2. V lost 10 bases and J lost 9; bases outside the gene matches: 16. Germline CDR1 and CDR2: LNHDA and SQIVND (reference sequence). This CDR3 contains 16 residues. Written as DNA, the CDR3 is TGTGCCACAAGGACTAGCGGGATTCTTCTGGCGGTTGAGCAGTTCTTC. Translation: CATRTSGILLAVEQFF.

The chain joins TRBV2 to TRBJ1-5; 8 nucleotides line up with TRBD1. V trimming: 5 bases; J trimming: 7 bases; junction bases outside the gene matches: 13. CDR3 size: 16 residues. Germline V CDR1 and CDR2: SNHLY, FYNNEI. DNA for the CDR3: TGTGCCAGCAGTAAGAGGACAGGGTTGGAGCAGCAGCCCCAGCATTTT. Its translation: CASSKRTGLEQQPQHF.

This clone was seen once. Other DNA sequences from this sample encode an identical CDR3 as well. Here the CDR3 reads CASSPRGDTEAFF. The DNA for the CDR3 is TGTGCCAGCTCACCCAGGGGGGACACTGAAGCTTTCTTT. This sequence joins TRBV18 and TRBJ1-1, with 7 positions matching TRBD1. Germline CDR1 is KGHSH and CDR2 is LQKENI. This CDR3 comprises 13 residues. The J segment lost 3 bases and the V segment lost 3 bases, leaving 1 base of the junction unmatched.

The gene calls are TRBV12-5 and TRBJ1-1; tentatively, D is TRBD1 (5 bases). The germline V gene has CDR1 LGHNT and CDR2 FRNRAP. V was pared by 3 bases and J by 5 bases, with 16 bases between. This CDR3 region has 15 residues. The CDR3 loop reads CASGLTGPRGTEAFF. CDR3 coding DNA: TGTGCTAGTGGTTTAACAGGTCCCCGTGGAACTGAAGCTTTCTTT.

V gene TRBV7-2 combines with J gene TRBJ2-5; no clear D. Germline lookup yields CDR1 SGHTA and CDR2 FQGNSA. Deletions cut 5 bases from V and 2 bases from J, with 9 bases between. This CDR3 comprises 13 residues. CDR3 sequence reads: CASSTGYQETQYF. The CDR3 coding sequence is TGTGCCAGCAGCACGGGTTATCAAGAGACCCAGTACTTC.

The chain has TRBV29-1 and TRBJ1-1; 8 bases line up with TRBD1. V lost 5 bases and J lost 1; bases outside the gene matches: 6. The germline CDR1 and CDR2 sequences are SQVTM and ANQGSEA. The CDR3 is 14 amino acids. CDR3 residues: CSVPTGAGNTEAFF. CDR3 nucleotide sequence: TGCAGCGTTCCGACAGGGGCCGGGAACACTGAAGCTTTCTTT.

This clone has only one observation. The chain recombines TRBV7-2 with TRBJ2-5, with a possible D match to TRBD2 (5 bases). This CDR3 has 13 amino acids. V dropped 8 bases and J dropped 0 bases, with 10 bases sitting between them. Germline CDR1 is SGHTA and CDR2 is FQGNSA. The DNA of the CDR3 is TGTGCCAGCGGCCGACTAAACCAAGAGACCCAGTACTTC. Amino acids: CASGRLNQETQYF.

The gene calls are TRBV9 and TRBJ2-3; 9 nucleotides agree with TRBD2. The CDR3 spans 14 residues. Germline V gives CDR1 SGDLS, CDR2 YYNGEE. J was trimmed by 4 bases and V by 8 bases; bases with no gene match: 8. The CDR3 protein is CASRDSGSSDTQYF. In nucleotides, the CDR3 is TGTGCCAGTCGAGATAGCGGGAGCTCAGATACGCAGTATTTT.

The genes are TRBV30 and TRBJ1-2, with TRBD1 as a possible D gene (6 bases). Germline lookup yields CDR1 GTSNPN and CDR2 SVGIG (reference sequence). Trimming shortened V by 8 bases and J by 4 bases, and 14 bases separated the two germline ends. The CDR3 consists of 12 residues. Here the CDR3 reads CARTAAGYGYTF. The CDR3 DNA is TGTGCCCGGACAGCAGCGGGCTATGGCTACACCTTC.